Below, 12 T cell receptor beta chains from the same sample are listed, as sequenced in a study of cytomegalovirus exposure and HLA in healthy donors. Generated by immunoSEQ multiplex PCR, the TCRdb table keeps only in-frame clones and is missing some. The sample records some 86,000 clones, approximately 93% being singletons. The specimen sequenced was PBMCs. Receptors originate from a woman aged 25 to 45 in good health and CMV-seronegative.

The V and J genes are TRBV19 and TRBJ2-1; D remains ambiguous. Germline-derived CDR1 and CDR2 are LNHDA and SQIVND (reference sequence). Deletions cut 0 bases from V and 0 bases from J, with 6 bases between. This CDR3 contains 15 residues. In DNA form, the CDR3 reads TGTGCCAGTAGTATAGATCACGGCTCCTACAATGAGCAGTTCTTC. Translation gives CASSIDHGSYNEQFF.

The CDR3 coding sequence is TGTGCCAGCATAGCGAACACCGGGGAGCTGTTTTTT. The encoded protein is CASIANTGELFF. The gene calls are TRBV28 and TRBJ2-2, with unresolved D. V was cut by 7 bases and J by 0 bases, with 3 bases left in between. CDR3 length equals 12 residues. CDR1 and CDR2 (germline): MDHEN, SYDVKM.

This clone appeared a single time. This chain joins TRBV6-4 and TRBJ2-2; TRBD1 aligns across 7 bases. The CDR3 consists of 17 residues. Trimming removed 0 bases from V and 5 bases from J; junction bases left unmatched: 9. Germline lookup yields CDR1 MRHNA and CDR2 SNTAGT. The CDR3 sequence is CASSDSVTGPGTGELFF. For the CDR3, the DNA is TGTGCCAGCAGTGACTCCGTGACAGGGCCGGGAACCGGGGAGCTGTTTTTT.

The rearrangement joins TRBV4-3 to TRBJ2-3, with 13 bases fitting TRBD2. Germline V CDR1 and CDR2: LGHNA, YSLEER. The length of the CDR3 is 18 residues. The junction had 12 bases not matched to a gene; V was cut back by 4 bases and J by 5 bases. CDR3 in DNA: TGCGCCAGCAGCCCTCAGCTTACTAGCGGGGGGGCCGTAGATACGCAGTATTTT. This encodes CASSPQLTSGGAVDTQYF.

This sequence joins TRBV14 and TRBJ2-3, with 7 bases fitting TRBD2. This CDR3 comprises 16 residues. The trim removed 3 bases at V and 4 bases at J, leaving 10 bases unmatched. Germline assignment: CDR1 SGHDN and CDR2 FVKESK. The chain's CDR3 is CASSHARNGRSDTQYF. The CDR3 region has the DNA TGTGCCAGCAGCCACGCCCGGAACGGGAGGTCAGATACGCAGTATTTT.

The V gene is TRBV9, the J gene TRBJ2-2; D ambiguous. V was cut by 0 bases and J by 2 bases, with 11 bases left in between. This CDR3 comprises 16 residues. CDR1 and CDR2 (germline): SGDLS, YYNGEE. The CDR3 DNA follows: TGTGCCAGCAGCGTAGTTGGCGGTACAAACACCGGGGAGCTGTTTTTT. This translates into CASSVVGGTNTGELFF. Complete variable domain (other parts from reference TRBV9 and TRBJ2-2): DSGVTQTPKHLITATGQRVTLRCSPRSGDLSVYWYQQSLDQGLQFLIQYYNGEERAKGNILERFSAQQFPDLHSELNLSSLELGDSALYFCASSVVGGTNTGELFFGEGSRLTVL.

CDR3 sequence (DNA): TGTGCCAGTATGGGGAAGGGGTACCGGCCCCAGCATTTT. Translating it yields CASMGKGYRPQHF. V gene TRBV19 combines with J gene TRBJ1-5; a weak D match, TRBD1 (5 bases). This CDR3 comprises 13 residues. V was cut by 7 bases and J by 9 bases, with 16 bases left in between. The germline V gene encodes CDR1 LNHDA and CDR2 SQIVND (reference sequence).

The V gene is TRBV2, the J gene TRBJ1-1; D perhaps matches TRBD1 (5 bases). This CDR3 has 16 residues. The germline gives CDR1 SNHLY, CDR2 FYNNEI. Trimming left V 6 bases short and J 1 base short, with 18 bases between. In DNA, the CDR3 is TGTGCCAGCAGGGCGTTTCTAGGACAAGCGAACACTGAAGCTTTCTTT. Translation: CASRAFLGQANTEAFF.

The count of this clone is one. The chain has TRBV6-1 and TRBJ2-7, with 12 bases fitting TRBD2. V trimming: 3 bases; J trimming: 3 bases; junction bases outside the gene matches: 6. The CDR3 runs to 16 residues. Per germline, CDR1 MNHNS and CDR2 SASEGT. The CDR3 nucleotides are TGTGCCAGCAGTGATGTCCTAGCGGGAGGGCACTACGAGCAGTACTTC. Protein: CASSDVLAGGHYEQYF.

The chain couples TRBV6-5 to TRBJ2-7; 10 bases map to TRBD2. The CDR3 length is 14 residues. In germline, CDR1 is MNHEY, CDR2 SVGAGI. V shed 6 bases and J 2 bases; nucleotides not matched to a gene: 4. CDR3 amino acids: CASSKREGTYEQYF. DNA of the CDR3: TGTGCCAGCAGCAAGCGGGAGGGTACCTACGAGCAGTACTTC.

This chain joins TRBV28 and TRBJ1-1; D ambiguous. The germline V gene encodes CDR1 MDHEN and CDR2 SYDVKM. V was clipped by 4 bases and J by 1 base, with 7 bases between them. This CDR3 has 13 residues. The CDR3 bases are TGTGCCAGCAGTTCACCGGGGAACACTGAAGCTTTCTTT. Protein: CASSSPGNTEAFF. The variable domain in full, completed from reference TRBV28 and TRBJ1-1, reads DVKVTQSSRYLVKRTGEKVFLECVQDMDHENMFWYRQDPGLGLRLIYFSYDVKMKEKGDIPEGYSVSREKKERFSLILESASTNQTSMYLCASSSPGNTEAFFGQGTRLTVV.

The CDR3 is CASSLAWASRQETQYF. The DNA for the CDR3 is TGTGCCAGCAGCTTGGCCTGGGCTAGCCGTCAAGAGACCCAGTACTTC. The chain carries TRBV5-5 and TRBJ2-5, with D perhaps matching TRBD2 (5 bases). The CDR3 spans 16 residues. From germline, CDR1 is SGHKS and CDR2 YYEKEE (reference sequence). Trimming removed 0 bases at V and 2 bases at J, with 14 bases between.